The present TCR beta chain was sequenced within a study of cytomegalovirus exposure and HLA in healthy donors. The study's findings and limits: In a later analysis, an Asian-associated ancestry cluster reportedly showed fewer N-insertions than the approximately 640-donor mean. In a later analysis, TCR beta V- and J-gene trimming showed a link to a missense DCLRE1C variant.

A remark on this clone: Antigen unknown. Other DNA sequences within the sample encode an identical CDR3.

Use of 60 Vbeta and 13 Jbeta primers characterized the PCR. The method was immunoSEQ multiplex PCR; TCRdb's version includes in-frame clones alone and lacks a portion of them. The data show approximately 210,000 clones, with around 79% seen just once and 1.5% to 2% held by the top ten. The CDR3 loop spans 15 amino acids. Per the germline V gene, CDR1 is SGHAT and CDR2 is FQNNGV. Germline trimming cut 2 bases from V and 3 bases from J; bases unmatched to any gene: 2. The sequence came from a woman aged 45-65 years in good health and CMV-seronegative. The source material was PBMCs. The chain joins TRBV11-2 to TRBJ2-3, with TRBD2 matching 10 bases. CDR3: CASSLISGGTDTQYF. The DNA for the CDR3 is TGTGCCAGCAGCTTAATTAGCGGGGGGACAGATACGCAGTATTTT.